These 4 T cell receptor beta chains came from one sample sequenced in a study of shared clonotypes between healthy human individuals. Clones were sequenced by immunoSEQ multiplex PCR, and TCRdb holds only the in-frame ones, with some missing. This table holds some 1 million clones, 75% found once. Specimen: memory CD4+ T cells sorted from blood. Subset denoted: CD45RA-negative fraction. These receptors came from a man in his late teens or twenties in good health.

Concerning this clone itself: The identical CDR3 is also encoded by other nucleotide sequences in the sample. The V and J genes are TRBV29-1 and TRBJ1-1, with unresolved D. The CDR3 contains 12 residues. Germline V gives CDR1 SQVTM, CDR2 ANQGSEA. Trimming stripped 7 bases from V and 0 bases from J, with 9 bases between. CDR3 region: CSGGGMNTEAFF. The CDR3 coding sequence is TGCAGCGGCGGAGGAATGAACACTGAAGCTTTCTTT.

This clone has at least ten counts. The chain has TRBV11-2 and TRBJ1-1, with a possible D match to TRBD1 (6 bases). Germline CDR1 reads SGHAT; CDR2 reads FQNNGV. The CDR3 has 15 residues. V dropped 5 bases and J dropped 5 bases, with 18 bases sitting between them. The CDR3 nucleotides read TGTGCCAGCAGCCCACAATTTGGGGGCGGGACTGAAGCTTTCTTT. This encodes CASSPQFGGGTEAFF. Complete variable domain (other parts from reference TRBV11-2 and TRBJ1-1): EAGVAQSPRYKIIEKRQSVAFWCNPISGHATLYWYQQILGQGPKLLIQFQNNGVVDDSQLPKDRFSAERLKGVDSTLKIQPAKLEDSAVYLCASSPQFGGGTEAFFGQGTRLTVV.

This clone was found a few times. The chain combines TRBV5-4 with TRBJ2-7; TRBD1 agrees at 7 bases. The germline V gene encodes CDR1 SGHNT and CDR2 YYREEE (reference sequence). The CDR3 contains 15 residues. V was clipped by 5 bases and J by 2 bases; unmatched bases: 10. The CDR3 nucleotides read TGTGCCAGCAGAACCGACAGGGCCCCCACCTACGAGCAGTACTTC. Translated, it gives CASRTDRAPTYEQYF.

This clone was observed a single time. The rearrangement uses TRBV28 and TRBJ1-2; D possibly corresponds to TRBD1 (5 bases). Germline CDR1 is MDHEN and CDR2 is SYDVKM. The CDR3 length is 14 residues. V dropped 2 bases and J dropped 2 bases, with 9 bases sitting between them. The CDR3 DNA is TGTGCCAGCAGTTTACATTCAGGGAACTATGGCTACACCTTC. It codes for CASSLHSGNYGYTF.